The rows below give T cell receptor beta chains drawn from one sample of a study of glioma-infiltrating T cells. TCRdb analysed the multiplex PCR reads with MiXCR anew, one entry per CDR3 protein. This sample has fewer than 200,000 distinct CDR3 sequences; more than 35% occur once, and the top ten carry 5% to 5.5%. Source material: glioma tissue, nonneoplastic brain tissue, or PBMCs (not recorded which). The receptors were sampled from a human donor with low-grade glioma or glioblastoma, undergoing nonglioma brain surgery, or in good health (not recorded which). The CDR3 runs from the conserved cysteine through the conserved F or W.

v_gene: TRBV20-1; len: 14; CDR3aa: CSATDPVYNSPLHF
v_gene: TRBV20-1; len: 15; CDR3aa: CSATGAGQGEHGYTF
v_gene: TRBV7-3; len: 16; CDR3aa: CASSLESSGGAYEQYF
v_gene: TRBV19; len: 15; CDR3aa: CDSRQLAGEYNEQFF
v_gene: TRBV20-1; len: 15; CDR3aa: CSARPPGGASYDQYF
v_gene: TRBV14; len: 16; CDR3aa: CASSQELLAENNEQFF
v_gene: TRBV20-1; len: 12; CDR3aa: CSALRETGELFF
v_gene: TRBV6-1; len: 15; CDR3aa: CASSPLAISYNEQFF
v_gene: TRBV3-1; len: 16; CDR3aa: CASSQADWRGDHEQFF
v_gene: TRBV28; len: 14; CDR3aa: CAIGPGGSVFEQFF
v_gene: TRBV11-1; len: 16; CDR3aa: CASSFRQGARNTEAFF
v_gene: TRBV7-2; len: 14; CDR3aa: CASSFTSGDYEQYF
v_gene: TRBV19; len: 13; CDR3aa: CASSSQNQETQYF
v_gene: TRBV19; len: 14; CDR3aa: CASRVSGSTDTQYF
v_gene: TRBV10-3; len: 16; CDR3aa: CAISQTGTISNSPLHF
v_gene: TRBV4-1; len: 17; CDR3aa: CASSQDAGAGGLSEQYF